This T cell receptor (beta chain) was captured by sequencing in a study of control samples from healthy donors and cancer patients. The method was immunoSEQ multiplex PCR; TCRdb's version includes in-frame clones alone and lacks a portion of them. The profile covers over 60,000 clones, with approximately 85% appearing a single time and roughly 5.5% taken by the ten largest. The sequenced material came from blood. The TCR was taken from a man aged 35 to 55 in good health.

DNA for the CDR3: TGTGCTAGTGGTTTGGCCCACCGGGACAGGGGCACTGAAGCTTTCTTT. Amino acids: CASGLAHRDRGTEAFF. The chain recombines TRBV12-5 with TRBJ1-1; TRBD1 aligns across 10 bases. The CDR3 consists of 16 residues. Germline V gene sequence: CDR1 LGHNT, CDR2 FRNRAP. Unmatched junction bases numbered 6, after V lost 1 base and J lost 4 bases.